This is a list of T cell receptor beta chains from one sample in a study of cytomegalovirus exposure and HLA in healthy donors. Produced via immunoSEQ multiplex PCR; TCRdb's table is partial and in-frame only. The sample lists 150,000 to 200,000 clones; approximately 71% were seen once. The sequencing input was PBMCs. Receptors originate from a middle-aged woman in good health and CMV-seropositive. Both conserved end residues are part of each CDR3. D genes are given only for firm matches. Clone size is given for some rows only: seen once, a few or many times, or a class if the clone is expanded.

D,J,size,V,CDR3,DNA
.,TRBJ2-7,.,TRBV18,CASSPAQGGPYEQYF,TGTGCCAGCTCCCCGGCACAGGGAGGGCCCTACGAGCAGTACTTC
TRBD1,TRBJ2-1,.,TRBV29-1,CSVSRDSYNEQFF,TGCAGCGTCTCTAGGGACAGCTACAATGAGCAGTTCTTC
.,TRBJ2-7,.,TRBV14,CASSPLDSSYEQYF,TGTGCCAGCAGTCCACTGGACAGCTCCTACGAGCAGTACTTC
.,TRBJ2-6,.,TRBV2,CASDLTGTGANVLTF,TGTGCCAGCGACCTAACAGGGACTGGGGCCAACGTCCTGACTTTC
.,TRBJ2-3,.,TRBV6-5,CASPHLKRGDTQYF,TGTGCCAGCCCCCACCTAAAAAGAGGAGATACGCAGTATTTT
.,TRBJ1-5,few,TRBV5-7,CASSLADTSNQPQHF,TGTGCCAGCAGCTTGGCGGACACTAGCAATCAGCCCCAGCATTTT
TRBD2,TRBJ2-1,.,TRBV5-1,CASSTMQTSGSSYNEQFF,TGCGCCAGCAGCACAATGCAGACTAGCGGGAGCTCCTACAATGAGCAGTTCTTC
.,TRBJ1-5,few,TRBV19,CASSTDHDSSNQPQHF,TGTGCCAGTAGTACTGACCACGACAGTAGCAATCAGCCCCAGCATTTT
.,TRBJ1-2,.,TRBV28,CASSKSQGGLSGYTF,TGTGCCAGCAGTAAATCCCAGGGAGGCCTTAGCGGCTACACCTTC
.,TRBJ1-1,.,TRBV18,CASSRIEGNTEAFF,TGTGCCAGCTCTAGGATAGAGGGGAACACTGAAGCTTTCTTT
.,TRBJ2-7,.,TRBV5-6,CASSILLDSYEQYF,TGTGCCAGCAGCATCCTCCTGGACAGCTACGAGCAGTACTTC
.,TRBJ1-3,once,TRBV7-9,CASDFTGNTIYF,TGTGCCAGCGACTTCACTGGAAACACCATATATTTT
TRBD1,TRBJ2-1,.,TRBV5-8,CASSRTGDGSYNEQFF,TGTGCCAGCAGCCGTACAGGGGACGGCTCCTACAATGAGCAGTTCTTC
TRBD1,TRBJ2-5,.,TRBV7-9,CASSSGGWETQYF,TGTGCCAGCAGCTCAGGGGGCTGGGAGACCCAGTACTTC
.,TRBJ2-7,.,TRBV25-1,CASSEFSGYEQYF,TGTGCCAGCAGTGAATTTTCGGGCTACGAGCAGTACTTC
TRBD1,TRBJ2-2,.,TRBV6-1,CASREGTMRQGNTGELFF,TGTGCCAGCAGGGAAGGTACTATGAGACAGGGGAACACCGGGGAGCTGTTTTTT
TRBD1,TRBJ1-4,.,TRBV19,CASNQGGLNEKLFF,TGTGCCAGTAACCAGGGGGGCCTCAATGAAAAACTGTTTTTT
.,TRBJ2-7,.,TRBV6-4,CASSYPSYEQYF,TGTGCCAGCAGTTACCCATCCTACGAGCAGTACTTC
.,TRBJ2-2,.,TRBV5-1,CASTPGVALNTGELFF,TGCGCCAGCACCCCCGGAGTTGCCTTAAACACCGGGGAGCTGTTTTTT
.,TRBJ2-1,few,TRBV2,CASGEESLGYNEQFF,TGTGCCAGTGGGGAGGAGTCCCTGGGGTACAATGAGCAGTTCTTC
TRBD2,TRBJ2-1,.,TRBV28,CASSSRGGTHEQFF,TGTGCCAGCAGTTCCCGGGGGGGGACCCATGAGCAGTTCTTC
TRBD1,TRBJ1-2,.,TRBV7-8,CASSKGDRGKGYTF,TGTGCCAGCAGCAAAGGGGACAGGGGTAAAGGCTACACCTTC
.,TRBJ2-7,.,TRBV19,CASSPSRTSSVNEQYF,TGTGCCAGTAGTCCCTCCCGAACTAGTTCGGTCAACGAGCAGTACTTC
.,TRBJ1-6,.,TRBV28,CASSLQAGWGESGALGDSPLHF,TGTGCCAGCAGTTTACAAGCAGGATGGGGTGAATCAGGGGCCCTGGGAGATTCACCCCTCCACTTT
.,TRBJ1-1,.,TRBV29-1,CSVGLIRTNTEAFF,TGCAGCGTTGGTCTTATAAGGACTAACACTGAAGCTTTCTTT
TRBD2,TRBJ2-2,.,TRBV15,CATGRGANTGELFF,TGTGCCACCGGCCGGGGGGCGAACACCGGGGAGCTGTTTTTT
TRBD2,TRBJ2-3,once,TRBV29-1,CSVQKGLALSTDTQYF,TGCAGCGTGCAAAAGGGACTAGCGTTGAGCACAGATACGCAGTATTTT
TRBD2,TRBJ2-1,.,TRBV7-9,CASSASGLAENNEQFF,TGTGCCAGCAGCGCTAGCGGACTAGCGGAAAACAATGAGCAGTTCTTC
TRBD1,TRBJ2-1,.,TRBV2,CASFRDRGNEQFF,TGTGCCAGCTTCCGGGACAGGGGCAATGAGCAGTTCTTC
.,TRBJ2-7,.,TRBV13,CASSSRDLLSYEQYF,TGTGCCAGCAGCTCGCGGGATCTCCTCTCCTACGAGCAGTACTTC
.,TRBJ1-1,.,TRBV28,CASSSFPGTEAFF,TGTGCCAGCAGTTCTTTCCCCGGGACTGAAGCTTTCTTT
TRBD1,TRBJ2-7,.,TRBV7-8,CASRRSGQGTIYEQYF,TGTGCCAGCAGGCGTAGCGGACAGGGTACTATCTACGAGCAGTACTTC
.,TRBJ2-3,.,TRBV6-5,CASSYSREDTQYF,TGTGCCAGCAGTTACTCCAGGGAAGATACGCAGTATTTT
TRBD2,TRBJ2-3,.,TRBV18,CASSPRLATNTDTQYF,TGTGCCAGCTCACCAAGACTAGCGACAAACACAGATACGCAGTATTTT
TRBD1,TRBJ2-7,few,TRBV27,CASSLRDRGEQYF,TGTGCCAGCAGTTTAAGGGACAGGGGCGAGCAGTACTTC
.,TRBJ2-2,.,TRBV18,CASSPLGDTNTGELFF,TGTGCCAGCTCACCACTAGGGGACACGAACACCGGGGAGCTGTTTTTT
.,TRBJ2-6,once,TRBV7-2,CASSSKESGANVLTF,TGTGCCAGCAGCTCAAAGGAGTCTGGGGCCAACGTCCTGACTTTC
TRBD2,TRBJ2-5,.,TRBV11-3,CAWTRFQETQYF,TGTGCCTGGACTAGGTTCCAAGAGACCCAGTACTTC
.,TRBJ2-1,.,TRBV28,CASSSANANEQFF,TGTGCCAGCAGTTCTGCTAACGCCAATGAGCAGTTCTTC
TRBD1,TRBJ2-1,.,TRBV7-9,CASSKGAIRGPGSYNEQFF,TGTGCCAGCAGCAAGGGGGCGATCAGAGGCCCTGGCTCCTACAATGAGCAGTTCTTC
.,TRBJ2-7,.,TRBV9,CASSVGAGTSYEQYF,TGTGCCAGCAGCGTAGGAGCAGGGACTTCCTACGAGCAGTACTTC
TRBD2,TRBJ2-5,.,TRBV27,CASSGREETQYF,TGTGCCAGCAGTGGGCGGGAGGAGACCCAGTACTTC
.,TRBJ2-7,.,TRBV30,CAWSVLSNRGGKYF,TGTGCCTGGAGTGTACTCTCGAACAGGGGGGGGAAGTACTTC
TRBD1,TRBJ1-2,once,TRBV5-1,CASSLVGTGGPMARGYTF,TGCGCCAGCAGCTTAGTCGGGACAGGGGGCCCGATGGCACGGGGCTACACCTTC
TRBD2,TRBJ2-1,.,TRBV19,CASSPLAGGLYEQFF,TGTGCCAGTAGCCCACTAGCGGGAGGGCTATATGAGCAGTTCTTC
TRBD1,TRBJ1-2,.,TRBV29-1,CSVDGDRSRRGSGYTF,TGCAGCGTTGATGGTGATAGATCCCGCAGGGGGTCTGGCTACACCTTC
.,TRBJ1-2,.,TRBV28,CASSFVAGNFYGYTF,TGTGCCAGCAGTTTTGTGGCAGGGAATTTCTATGGCTACACCTTC
.,TRBJ2-3,.,TRBV7-9,CASSKSGFADTQYF,TGTGCCAGCAGCAAAAGCGGGTTCGCAGATACGCAGTATTTT
TRBD1,TRBJ1-1,.,TRBV7-6,CASSLGRAQGAATEAFF,TGTGCCAGCAGCTTAGGCCGGGCTCAGGGGGCCGCGACTGAAGCTTTCTTT